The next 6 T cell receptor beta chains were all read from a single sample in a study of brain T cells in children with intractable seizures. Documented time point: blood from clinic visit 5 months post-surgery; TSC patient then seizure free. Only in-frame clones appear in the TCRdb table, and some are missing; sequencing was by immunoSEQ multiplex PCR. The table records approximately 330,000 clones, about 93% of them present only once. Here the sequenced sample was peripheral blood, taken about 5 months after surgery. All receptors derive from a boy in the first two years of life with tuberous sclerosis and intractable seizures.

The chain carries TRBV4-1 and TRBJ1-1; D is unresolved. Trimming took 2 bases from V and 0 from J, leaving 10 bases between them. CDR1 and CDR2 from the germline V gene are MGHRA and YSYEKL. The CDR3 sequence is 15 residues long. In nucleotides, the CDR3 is TGCGCCAGCAGCCAAAGTCAGAACCTGAACACTGAAGCTTTCTTT. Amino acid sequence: CASSQSQNLNTEAFF.

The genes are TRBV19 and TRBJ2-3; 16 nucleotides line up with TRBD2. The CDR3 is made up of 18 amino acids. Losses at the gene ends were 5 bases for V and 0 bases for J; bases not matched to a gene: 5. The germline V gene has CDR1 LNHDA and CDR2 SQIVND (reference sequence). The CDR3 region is CASSVGTSGRASTDTQYF. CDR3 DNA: TGTGCCAGTAGTGTCGGGACTAGCGGGAGGGCTAGCACAGATACGCAGTATTTT.

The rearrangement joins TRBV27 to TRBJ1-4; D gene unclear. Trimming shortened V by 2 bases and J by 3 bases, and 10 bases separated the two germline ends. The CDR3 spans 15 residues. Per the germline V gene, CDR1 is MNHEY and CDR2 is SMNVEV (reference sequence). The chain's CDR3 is CASSLMAAANEKLFF. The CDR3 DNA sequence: TGTGCCAGCAGTTTAATGGCCGCGGCTAATGAAAAACTGTTTTTT.

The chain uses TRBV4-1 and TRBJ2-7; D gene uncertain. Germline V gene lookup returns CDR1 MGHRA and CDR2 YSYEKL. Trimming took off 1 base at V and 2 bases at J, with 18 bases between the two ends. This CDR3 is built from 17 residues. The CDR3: CASSQAAVSGRPYEQYF. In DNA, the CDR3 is TGCGCCAGCAGCCAAGCCGCCGTCTCAGGTCGACCCTACGAGCAGTACTTC.

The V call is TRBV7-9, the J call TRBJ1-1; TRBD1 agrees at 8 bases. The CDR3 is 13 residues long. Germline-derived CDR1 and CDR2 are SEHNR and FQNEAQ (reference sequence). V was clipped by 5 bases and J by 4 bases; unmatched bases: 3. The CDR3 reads CASSGTGSTEAFF. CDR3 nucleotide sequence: TGTGCCAGCAGCGGGACAGGATCCACTGAAGCTTTCTTT.

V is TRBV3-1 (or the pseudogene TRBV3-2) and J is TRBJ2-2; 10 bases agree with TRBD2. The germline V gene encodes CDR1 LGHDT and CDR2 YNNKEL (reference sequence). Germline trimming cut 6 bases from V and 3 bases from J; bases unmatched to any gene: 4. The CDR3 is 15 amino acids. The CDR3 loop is CASRDLAGDTGELFF. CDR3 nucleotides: TGTGCCAGCAGGGACCTAGCGGGAGACACCGGGGAGCTGTTTTTT.